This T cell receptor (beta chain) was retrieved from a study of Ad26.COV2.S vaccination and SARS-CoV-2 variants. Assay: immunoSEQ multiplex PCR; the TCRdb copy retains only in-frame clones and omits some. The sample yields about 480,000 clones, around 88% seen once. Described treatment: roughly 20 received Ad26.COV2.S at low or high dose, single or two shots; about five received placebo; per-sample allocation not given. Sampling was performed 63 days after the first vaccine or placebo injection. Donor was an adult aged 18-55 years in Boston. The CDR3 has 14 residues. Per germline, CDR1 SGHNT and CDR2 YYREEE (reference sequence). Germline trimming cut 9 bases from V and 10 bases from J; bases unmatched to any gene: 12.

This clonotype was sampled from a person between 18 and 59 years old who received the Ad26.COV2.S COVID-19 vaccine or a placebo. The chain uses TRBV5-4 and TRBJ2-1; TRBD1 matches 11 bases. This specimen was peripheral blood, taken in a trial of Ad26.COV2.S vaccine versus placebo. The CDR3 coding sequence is TGTGCCATGGGGGACAGGGGGGTGTCTAGAGAGCAGTTCTTC. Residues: CAMGDRGVSREQFF.